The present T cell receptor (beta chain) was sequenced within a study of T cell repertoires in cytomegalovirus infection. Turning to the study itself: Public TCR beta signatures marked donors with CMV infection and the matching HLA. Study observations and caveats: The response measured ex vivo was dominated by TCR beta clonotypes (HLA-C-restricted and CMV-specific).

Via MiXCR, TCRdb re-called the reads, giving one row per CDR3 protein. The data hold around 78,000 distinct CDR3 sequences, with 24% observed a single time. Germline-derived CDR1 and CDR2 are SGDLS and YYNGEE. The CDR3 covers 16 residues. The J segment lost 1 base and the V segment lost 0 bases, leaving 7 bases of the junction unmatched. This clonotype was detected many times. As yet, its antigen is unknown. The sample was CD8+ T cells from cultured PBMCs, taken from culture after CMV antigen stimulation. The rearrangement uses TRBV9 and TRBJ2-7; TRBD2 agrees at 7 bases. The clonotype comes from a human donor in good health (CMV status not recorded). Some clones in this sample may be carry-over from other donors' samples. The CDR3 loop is CASSVDGASGSYEQYF. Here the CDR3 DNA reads TGTGCCAGCAGCGTAGACGGGGCTAGCGGTTCCTACGAGCAGTACTTC. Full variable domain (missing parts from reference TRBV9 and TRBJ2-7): DSGVTQTPKHLITATGQRVTLRCSPRSGDLSVYWYQQSLDQGLQFLIQYYNGEERAKGNILERFSAQQFPDLHSELNLSSLELGDSALYFCASSVDGASGSYEQYFGPGTRLTVT.